The clone carrying this TCR beta chain occurred once. The data were obtained in a study of T cell repertoires in cytomegalovirus infection. CDR1 is LGHNA and CDR2 is YSLEER in the germline V gene. Unmatched junction bases numbered 10, after V lost 1 base and J lost 4 bases. The CDR3 runs to 18 residues. One entry per CDR3 protein, called by TCRdb with MiXCR from the reads. The table includes about 180,000 distinct CDR3 sequences, approximately 17% detected once. The J gene is TRBJ2-2, the V gene TRBV4-3, with 9 bases fitting TRBD1. The sequencing input was CD8+ T cells from PBMCs. This sequence was found in a human donor in good health (CMV status not recorded). Some clones in this sample may be carry-over from other donors' samples. CDR3 residues: CASSQVRWDRDRTGELFF. The CDR3 DNA follows: TGCGCCAGCAGCCAAGTGAGGTGGGACAGGGATCGCACCGGGGAGCTGTTTTTT.